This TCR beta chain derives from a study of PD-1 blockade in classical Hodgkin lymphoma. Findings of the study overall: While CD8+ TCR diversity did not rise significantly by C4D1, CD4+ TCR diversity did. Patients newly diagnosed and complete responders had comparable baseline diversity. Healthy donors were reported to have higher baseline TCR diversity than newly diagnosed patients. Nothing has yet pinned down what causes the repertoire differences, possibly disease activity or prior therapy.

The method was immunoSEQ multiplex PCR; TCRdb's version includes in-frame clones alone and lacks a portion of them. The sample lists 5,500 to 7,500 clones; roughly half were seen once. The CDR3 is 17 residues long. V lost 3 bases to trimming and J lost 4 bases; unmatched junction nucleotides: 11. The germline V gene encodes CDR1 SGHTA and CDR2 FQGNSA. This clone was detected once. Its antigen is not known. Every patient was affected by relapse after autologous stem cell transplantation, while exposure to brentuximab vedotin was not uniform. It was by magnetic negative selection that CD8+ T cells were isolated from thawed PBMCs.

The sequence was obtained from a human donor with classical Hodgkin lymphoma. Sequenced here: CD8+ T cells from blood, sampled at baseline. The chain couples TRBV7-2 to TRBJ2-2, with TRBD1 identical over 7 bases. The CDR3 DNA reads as TGTGCCAGCAGCTTCTCGGCCCCGGGACAGAGCACCGGGGAGCTGTTTTTT. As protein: CASSFSAPGQSTGELFF.